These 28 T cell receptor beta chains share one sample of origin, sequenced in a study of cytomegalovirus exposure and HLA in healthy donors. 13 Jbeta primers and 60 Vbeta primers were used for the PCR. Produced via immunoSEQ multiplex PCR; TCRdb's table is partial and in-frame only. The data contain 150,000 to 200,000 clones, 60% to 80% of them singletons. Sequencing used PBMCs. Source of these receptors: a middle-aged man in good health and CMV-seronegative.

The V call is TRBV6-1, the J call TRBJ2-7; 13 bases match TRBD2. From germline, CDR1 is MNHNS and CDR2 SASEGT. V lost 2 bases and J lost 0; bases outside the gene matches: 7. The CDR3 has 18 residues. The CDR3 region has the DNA TGTGCCAGCAGTGAAAGACTAGCGGGAGGCTGGACCTCCTACGAGCAGTACTTC. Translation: CASSERLAGGWTSYEQYF.

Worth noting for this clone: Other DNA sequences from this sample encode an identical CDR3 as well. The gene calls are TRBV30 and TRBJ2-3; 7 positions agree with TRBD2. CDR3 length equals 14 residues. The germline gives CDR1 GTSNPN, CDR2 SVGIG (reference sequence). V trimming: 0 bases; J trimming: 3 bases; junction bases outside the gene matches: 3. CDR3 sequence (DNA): TGTGCCTGGAGTGTAAGGGAGGGTACAGATACGCAGTATTTT. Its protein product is CAWSVREGTDTQYF.

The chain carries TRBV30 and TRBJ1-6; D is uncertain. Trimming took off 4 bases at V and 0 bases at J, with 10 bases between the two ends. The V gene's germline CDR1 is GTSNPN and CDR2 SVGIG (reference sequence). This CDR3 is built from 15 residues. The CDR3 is CAWIKLSSYNSPLHF. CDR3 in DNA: TGTGCCTGGATAAAGCTAAGCTCCTATAATTCACCCCTCCACTTT. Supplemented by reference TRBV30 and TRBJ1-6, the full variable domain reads SQTIHQWPATLVQPVGSPLSLECTVEGTSNPNLYWYRQAAGRGLQLLFYSVGIGQISSEVPQNLSASRPQDRQFILSSKKLLLSDSGFYLCAWIKLSSYNSPLHFGNGTRLTVT.

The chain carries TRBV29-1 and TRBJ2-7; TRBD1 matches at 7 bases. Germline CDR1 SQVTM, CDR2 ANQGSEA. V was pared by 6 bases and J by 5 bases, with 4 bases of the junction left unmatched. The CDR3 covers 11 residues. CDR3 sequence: CSVQTGDEQYF. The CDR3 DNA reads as TGCAGCGTCCAAACAGGGGACGAGCAGTACTTC.

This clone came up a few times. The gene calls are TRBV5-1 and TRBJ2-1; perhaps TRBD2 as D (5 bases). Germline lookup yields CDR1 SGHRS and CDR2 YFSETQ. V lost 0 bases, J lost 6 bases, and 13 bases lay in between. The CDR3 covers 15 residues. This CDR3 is CASSLVASQLNEQFF. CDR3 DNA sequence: TGCGCCAGCAGCTTGGTGGCTAGCCAACTCAATGAGCAGTTCTTC.

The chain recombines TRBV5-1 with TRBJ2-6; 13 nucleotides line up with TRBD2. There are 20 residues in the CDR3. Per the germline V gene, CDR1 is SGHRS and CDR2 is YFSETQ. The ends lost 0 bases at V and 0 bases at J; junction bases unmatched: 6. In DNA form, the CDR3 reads TGCGCCAGCAGCTTGGGGGGACTAGCGGGGCGACGCTCTGGGGCCAACGTCCTGACTTTC. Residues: CASSLGGLAGRRSGANVLTF.

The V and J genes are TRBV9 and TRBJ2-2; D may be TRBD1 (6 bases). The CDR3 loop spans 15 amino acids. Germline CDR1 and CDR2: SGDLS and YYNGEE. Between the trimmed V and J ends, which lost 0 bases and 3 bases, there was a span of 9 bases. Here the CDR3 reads CASSVVGGYTGELFF. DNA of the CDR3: TGTGCCAGCAGCGTAGTAGGGGGATACACCGGGGAGCTGTTTTTT.

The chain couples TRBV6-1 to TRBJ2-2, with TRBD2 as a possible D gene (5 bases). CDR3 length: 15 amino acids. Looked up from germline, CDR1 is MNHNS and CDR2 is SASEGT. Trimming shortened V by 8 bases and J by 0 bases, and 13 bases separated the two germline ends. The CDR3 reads CASLSGNANTGELFF. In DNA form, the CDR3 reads TGTGCCAGCCTCTCGGGGAACGCGAACACCGGGGAGCTGTTTTTT.

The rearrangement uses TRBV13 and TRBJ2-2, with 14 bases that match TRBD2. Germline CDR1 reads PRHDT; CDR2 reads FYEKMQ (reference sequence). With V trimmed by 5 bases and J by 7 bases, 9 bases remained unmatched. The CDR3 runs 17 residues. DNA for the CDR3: TGTGCCAGCAGCCTCCGGACTAGCGGGAGGAGGGTCGGGGAGCTGTTTTTT. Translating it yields CASSLRTSGRRVGELFF.

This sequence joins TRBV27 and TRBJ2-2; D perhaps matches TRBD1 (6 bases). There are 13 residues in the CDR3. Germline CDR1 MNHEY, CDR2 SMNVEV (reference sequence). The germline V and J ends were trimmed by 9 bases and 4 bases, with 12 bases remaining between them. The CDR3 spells CASNTGFTGELFF. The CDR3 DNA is TGTGCCAGTAATACAGGGTTCACCGGGGAGCTGTTTTTT.

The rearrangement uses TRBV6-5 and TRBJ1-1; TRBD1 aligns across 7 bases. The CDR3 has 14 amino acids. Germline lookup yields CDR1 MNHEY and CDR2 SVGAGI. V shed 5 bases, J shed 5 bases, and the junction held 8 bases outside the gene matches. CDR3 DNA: TGTGCCAGCAGTACCGGACAGGTTGAGACTGAAGCTTTCTTT. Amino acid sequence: CASSTGQVETEAFF.

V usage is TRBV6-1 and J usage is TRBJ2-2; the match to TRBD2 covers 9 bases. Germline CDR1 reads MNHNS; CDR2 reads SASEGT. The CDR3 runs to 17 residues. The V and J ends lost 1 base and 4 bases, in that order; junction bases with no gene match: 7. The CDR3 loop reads CASSEVASGIFTGELFF. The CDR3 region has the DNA TGTGCCAGCAGTGAAGTGGCTAGCGGGATCTTCACCGGGGAGCTGTTTTTT.

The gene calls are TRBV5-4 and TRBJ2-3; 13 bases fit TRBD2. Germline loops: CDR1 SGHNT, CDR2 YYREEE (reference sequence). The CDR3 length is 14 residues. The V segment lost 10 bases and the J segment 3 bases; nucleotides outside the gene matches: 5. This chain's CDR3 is CAGRTSGGTDTQYF. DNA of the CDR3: TGTGCCGGAAGGACTAGCGGGGGAACAGATACGCAGTATTTT.

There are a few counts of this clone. Here the CDR3 DNA reads TGCGCCAGCAGCTTTGGGGGGACGTCTGGAAACACCATATATTTT. Its protein is CASSFGGTSGNTIYF. The chain recombines TRBV5-1 with TRBJ1-3; D possibly corresponds to TRBD1 (5 bases). The V end was cut by 2 bases, the J end by 1 base, with 10 bases between. The CDR3 is made up of 15 amino acids. The germline V gene encodes CDR1 SGHRS and CDR2 YFSETQ.

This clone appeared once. The CDR3 is CASSTTGVSGNTIYF. Here the CDR3 DNA reads TGCGCCAGCAGCACCACAGGGGTCTCTGGAAACACCATATATTTT. The chain carries TRBV5-1 and TRBJ1-3; 7 nucleotides match TRBD1. The V segment lost 4 bases and the J segment 0 bases; nucleotides outside the gene matches: 4. The germline V gene encodes CDR1 SGHRS and CDR2 YFSETQ. The CDR3 has 15 amino acids.

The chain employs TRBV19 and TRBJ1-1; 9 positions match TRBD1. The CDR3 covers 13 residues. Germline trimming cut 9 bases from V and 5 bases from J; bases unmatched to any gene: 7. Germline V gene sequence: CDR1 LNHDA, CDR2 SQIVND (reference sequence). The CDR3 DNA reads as TGTGCCAGCCACAGGGGGCCGGAGACTGAAGCTTTCTTT. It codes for CASHRGPETEAFF.

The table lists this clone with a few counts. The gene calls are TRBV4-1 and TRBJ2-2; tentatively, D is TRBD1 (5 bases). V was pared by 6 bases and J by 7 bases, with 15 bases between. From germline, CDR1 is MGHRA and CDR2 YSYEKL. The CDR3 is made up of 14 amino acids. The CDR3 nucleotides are TGCGCCAGCAGGGGTCAGGGAAGGTTCGGGGAGCTGTTTTTT. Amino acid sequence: CASRGQGRFGELFF.

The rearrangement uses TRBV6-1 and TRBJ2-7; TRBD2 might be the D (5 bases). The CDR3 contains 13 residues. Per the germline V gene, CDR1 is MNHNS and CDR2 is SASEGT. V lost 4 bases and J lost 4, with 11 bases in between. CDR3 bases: TGTGCCAGCAGTGGGACGAGAGGGTACGAGCAGTACTTC. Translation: CASSGTRGYEQYF.

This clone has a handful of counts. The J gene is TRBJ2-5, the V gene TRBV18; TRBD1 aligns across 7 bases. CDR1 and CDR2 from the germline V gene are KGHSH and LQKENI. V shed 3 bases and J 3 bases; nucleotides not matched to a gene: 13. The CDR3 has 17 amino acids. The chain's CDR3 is CASSPSGQPRWEETQYF. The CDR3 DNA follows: TGTGCCAGCTCACCCTCGGGACAGCCAAGATGGGAAGAGACCCAGTACTTC. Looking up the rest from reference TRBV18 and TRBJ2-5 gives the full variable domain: NAGVMQNPRHLVRRRGQEARLRCSPMKGHSHVYWYRQLPEEGLKFMVYLQKENIIDESGMPKERFSAEFPKEGPSILRIQQVVRGDSAAYFCASSPSGQPRWEETQYFGPGTRLLVL.

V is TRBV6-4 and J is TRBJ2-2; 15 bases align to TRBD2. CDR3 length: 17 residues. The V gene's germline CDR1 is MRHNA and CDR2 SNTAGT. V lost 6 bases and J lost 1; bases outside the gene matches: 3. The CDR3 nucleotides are TGTGCCAGCAGAGGACTAGCGGGAGGGAAGAACACCGGGGAGCTGTTTTTT. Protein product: CASRGLAGGKNTGELFF.

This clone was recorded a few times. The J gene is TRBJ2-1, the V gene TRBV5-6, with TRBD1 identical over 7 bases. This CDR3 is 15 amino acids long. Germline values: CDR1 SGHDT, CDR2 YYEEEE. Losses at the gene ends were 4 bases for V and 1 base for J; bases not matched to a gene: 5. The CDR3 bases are TGTGCCAGCAGCGAGGGGGCATATTCCTACAATGAGCAGTTCTTC. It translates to CASSEGAYSYNEQFF.

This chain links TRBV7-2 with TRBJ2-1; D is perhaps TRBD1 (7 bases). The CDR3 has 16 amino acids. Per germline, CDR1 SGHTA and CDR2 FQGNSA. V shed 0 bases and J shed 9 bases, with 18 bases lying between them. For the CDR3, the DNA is TGTGCCAGCAGCTTAGCCGCGACTCAGGGGGGCGGTGAGCAGTTCTTC. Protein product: CASSLAATQGGGEQFF.

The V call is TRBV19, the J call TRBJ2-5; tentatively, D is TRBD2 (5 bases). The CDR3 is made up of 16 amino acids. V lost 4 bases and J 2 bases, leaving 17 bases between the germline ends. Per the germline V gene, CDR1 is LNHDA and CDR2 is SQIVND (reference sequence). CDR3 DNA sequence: TGTGCCAGTAGTAACCCGATGGGGAGAGGGCAAGAGACCCAGTACTTC. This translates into CASSNPMGRGQETQYF.

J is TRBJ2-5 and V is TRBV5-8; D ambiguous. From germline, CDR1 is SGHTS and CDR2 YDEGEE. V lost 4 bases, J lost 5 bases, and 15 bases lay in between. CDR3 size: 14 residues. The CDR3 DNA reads TGTGCCAGCAGCCCGTCAGGTGGGTTGGAGACCCAGTACTTC. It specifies CASSPSGGLETQYF.

In DNA, the CDR3 is TGTGCCAGCAGCTTGGTTAGGAGCCAGAACACCGGGGAGCTGTTTTTT. Its protein product is CASSLVRSQNTGELFF. The rearrangement links TRBV5-6 to TRBJ2-2; D is undetermined. The germline V gene encodes CDR1 SGHDT and CDR2 YYEEEE. The CDR3 has 16 residues. V lost 0 bases, J lost 1 base, and 10 bases lay in between. The variable domain in full, with the rest retrieved from reference TRBV5-6 and TRBJ2-2, is DAGVTQSPTHLIKTRGQQVTLRCSPKSGHDTVSWYQQALGQGPQFIFQYYEEEERQRGNFPDRFSGHQFPNYSSELNVNALLLGDSALYLCASSLVRSQNTGELFFGEGSRLTVL.

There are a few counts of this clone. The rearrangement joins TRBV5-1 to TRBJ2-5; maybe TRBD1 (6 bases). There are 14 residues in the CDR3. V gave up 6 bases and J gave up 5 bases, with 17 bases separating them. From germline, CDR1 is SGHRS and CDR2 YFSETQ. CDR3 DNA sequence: TGCGCCAGCACTCGGACAGATCAGCGCGAGACCCAGTACTTC. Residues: CASTRTDQRETQYF.

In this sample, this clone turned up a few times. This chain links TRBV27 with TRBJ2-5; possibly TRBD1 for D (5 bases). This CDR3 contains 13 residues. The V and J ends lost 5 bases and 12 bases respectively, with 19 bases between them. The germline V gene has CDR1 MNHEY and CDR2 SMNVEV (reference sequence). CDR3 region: CASSPVLTGPKYF. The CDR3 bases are TGTGCCAGCAGTCCAGTCCTTACAGGCCCGAAGTACTTC.

CDR3 region: CATWRDTEAFF. The CDR3 DNA follows: TGTGCCACCTGGCGGGACACTGAAGCTTTCTTT. The chain joins TRBV10-3 to TRBJ1-1; D is unclear. CDR1 is ENHRY and CDR2 is SYGVKD in the germline V gene. The CDR3 is 11 residues long. V was trimmed by 10 bases and J by 3 bases, leaving 9 bases between them.